This T cell receptor beta chain was recovered during a study of chemoradiotherapy in HPV16-positive cancers. About the study: Functional T-cell assays on two HPV16-positive patients' cells defined candidate HPV-specific clones and common TCR motifs.

Remarks on this clone: Its specificity is not known.

Findings of the study overall: Candidate HPV-specific clones and E7-related TCR motifs grew in tumor during treatment.

This table comes from immunoSEQ multiplex PCR, and its TCRdb copy is limited to in-frame clones, with some not included. Of around 7,700 clones in the sample, over 70% were seen once. Trimming removed 0 bases at V and 1 base at J, with 9 bases between. Germline values: CDR1 MNHNS, CDR2 SASEGT. The CDR3 length is 15 residues. The V and J genes are TRBV6-1 and TRBJ1-2, with D possibly being TRBD1 (5 bases). The clonotype comes from a human donor with HPV-associated anogenital cancer. The specimen was collected from a patient who underwent chemoradiotherapy. The CDR3 DNA sequence: TGTGCCAGCAGTGAAGCCTCAGGGCATAACTATGGCTACACCTTC. Amino acids: CASSEASGHNYGYTF.